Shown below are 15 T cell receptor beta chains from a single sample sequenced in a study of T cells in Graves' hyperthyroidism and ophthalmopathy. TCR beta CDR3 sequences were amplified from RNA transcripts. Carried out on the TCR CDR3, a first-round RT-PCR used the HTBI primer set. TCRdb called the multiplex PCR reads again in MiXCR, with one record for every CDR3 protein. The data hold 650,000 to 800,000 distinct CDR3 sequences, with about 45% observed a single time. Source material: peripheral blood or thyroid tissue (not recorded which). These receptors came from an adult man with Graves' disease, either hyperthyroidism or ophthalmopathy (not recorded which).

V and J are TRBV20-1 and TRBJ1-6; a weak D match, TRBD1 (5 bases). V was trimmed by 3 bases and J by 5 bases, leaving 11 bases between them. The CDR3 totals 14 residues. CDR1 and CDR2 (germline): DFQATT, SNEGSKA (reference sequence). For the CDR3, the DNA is TGCAGTGCTAGCAGGGCAGAGAATAATTCACCCCTCCACTTT. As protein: CSASRAENNSPLHF.

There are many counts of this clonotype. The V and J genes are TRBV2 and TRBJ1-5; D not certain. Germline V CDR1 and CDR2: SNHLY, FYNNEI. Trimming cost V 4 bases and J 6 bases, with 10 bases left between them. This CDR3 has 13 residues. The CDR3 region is CASSAVGLQPQHF. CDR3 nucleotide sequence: TGTGCCAGCAGTGCCGTCGGGCTTCAGCCCCAGCATTTT.

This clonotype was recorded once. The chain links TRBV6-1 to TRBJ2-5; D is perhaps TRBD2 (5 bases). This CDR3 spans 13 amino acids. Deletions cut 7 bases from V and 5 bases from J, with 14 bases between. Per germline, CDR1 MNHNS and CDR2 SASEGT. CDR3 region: CASKDRGYETQYF. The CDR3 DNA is TGTGCCAGCAAGGATCGGGGTTACGAGACCCAGTACTTC.

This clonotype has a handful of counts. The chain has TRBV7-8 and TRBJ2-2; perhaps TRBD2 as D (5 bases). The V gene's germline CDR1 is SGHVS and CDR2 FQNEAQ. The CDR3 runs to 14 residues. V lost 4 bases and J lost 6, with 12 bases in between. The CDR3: CASSSRTGSGELFF. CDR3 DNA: TGTGCCAGCAGCTCCAGGACTGGATCCGGGGAGCTGTTTTTT.

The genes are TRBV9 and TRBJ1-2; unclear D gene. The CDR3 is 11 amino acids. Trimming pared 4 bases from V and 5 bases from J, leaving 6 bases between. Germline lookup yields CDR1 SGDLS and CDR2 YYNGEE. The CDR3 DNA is TGTGCCAGCAGCTCGAAATATGGCTACACCTTC. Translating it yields CASSSKYGYTF.

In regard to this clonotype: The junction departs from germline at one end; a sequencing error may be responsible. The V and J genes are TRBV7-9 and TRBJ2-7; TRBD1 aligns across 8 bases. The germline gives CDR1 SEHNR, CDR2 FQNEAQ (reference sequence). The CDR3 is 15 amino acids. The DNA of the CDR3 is TGCGCCAGCAGCCAGGTTCCGGGACAGGAGGCCGAGCAGTACTTC. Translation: CASSQVPGQEAEQYF.

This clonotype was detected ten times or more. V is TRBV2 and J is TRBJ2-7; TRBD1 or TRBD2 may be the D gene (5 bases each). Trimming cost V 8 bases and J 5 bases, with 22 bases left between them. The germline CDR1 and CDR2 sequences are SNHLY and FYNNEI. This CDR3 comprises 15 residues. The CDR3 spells CASSARDPKPDEQYF. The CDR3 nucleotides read TGTGCCAGCTCCGCCCGGGACCCTAAACCGGACGAGCAGTACTTC.

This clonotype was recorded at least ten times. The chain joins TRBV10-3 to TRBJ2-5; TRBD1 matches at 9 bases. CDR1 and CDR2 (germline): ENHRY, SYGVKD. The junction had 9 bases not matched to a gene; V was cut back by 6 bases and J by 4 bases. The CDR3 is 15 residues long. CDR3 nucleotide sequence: TGTGCCATCAGCGCAGGACAGGGGACTGGAGAGACCCAGTACTTC. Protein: CAISAGQGTGETQYF.

This chain's CDR3 is CASSQGWDSSYEQYF. In DNA, the CDR3 is TGTGCCAGCAGCCAAGGTTGGGACAGCTCCTACGAGCAGTACTTC. V and J are TRBV4-2 and TRBJ2-7, with 7 positions matching TRBD1. The V gene end was trimmed by 1 base and the J gene end by 0 bases; junction bases not matched to a gene: 3. The CDR3 consists of 15 residues. Germline V gene lookup returns CDR1 LGHNA and CDR2 YNFKEQ.

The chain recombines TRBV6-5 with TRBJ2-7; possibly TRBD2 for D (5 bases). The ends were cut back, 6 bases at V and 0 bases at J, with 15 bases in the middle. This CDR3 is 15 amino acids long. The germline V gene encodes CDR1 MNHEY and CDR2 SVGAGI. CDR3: CASSQRGLDSYEQYF. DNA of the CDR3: TGTGCCAGCAGCCAACGGGGTCTAGACTCCTACGAGCAGTACTTC.

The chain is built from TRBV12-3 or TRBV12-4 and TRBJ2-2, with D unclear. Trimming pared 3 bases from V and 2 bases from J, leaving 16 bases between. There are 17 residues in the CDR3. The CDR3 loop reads CASSFLAGAVNTGELFF. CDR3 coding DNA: TGTGCCAGCAGTTTTCTGGCCGGTGCGGTCAACACCGGGGAGCTGTTTTTT.

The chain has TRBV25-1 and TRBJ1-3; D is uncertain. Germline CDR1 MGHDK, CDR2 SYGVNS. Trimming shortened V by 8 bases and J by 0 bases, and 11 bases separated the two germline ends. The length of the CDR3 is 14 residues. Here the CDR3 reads CASLASISGNTIYF. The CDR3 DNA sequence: TGTGCCAGCTTGGCCAGTATCTCTGGAAACACCATATATTTT. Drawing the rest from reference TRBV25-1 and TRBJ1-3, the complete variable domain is EADIYQTPRYLVIGTGKKITLECSQTMGHDKMYWYQQDPGMELHLIHYSYGVNSTEKGDLSSESTVSRIRTEHFPLTLESARPSHTSQYLCASLASISGNTIYFGEGSWLTVV.

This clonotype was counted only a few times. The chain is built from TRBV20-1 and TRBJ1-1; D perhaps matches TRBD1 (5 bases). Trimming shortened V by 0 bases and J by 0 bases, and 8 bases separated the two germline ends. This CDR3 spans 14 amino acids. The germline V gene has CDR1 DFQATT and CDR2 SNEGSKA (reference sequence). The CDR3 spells CSAREGTVNTEAFF. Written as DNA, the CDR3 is TGCAGTGCTAGAGAAGGGACGGTGAACACTGAAGCTTTCTTT.

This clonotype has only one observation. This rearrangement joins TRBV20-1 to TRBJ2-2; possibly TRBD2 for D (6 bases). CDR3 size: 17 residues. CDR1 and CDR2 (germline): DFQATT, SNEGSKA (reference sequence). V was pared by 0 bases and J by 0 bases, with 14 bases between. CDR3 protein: CSARDVRRGTNTGELFF. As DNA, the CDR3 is TGCAGTGCTAGAGACGTTAGGAGGGGTACGAACACCGGGGAGCTGTTTTTT.

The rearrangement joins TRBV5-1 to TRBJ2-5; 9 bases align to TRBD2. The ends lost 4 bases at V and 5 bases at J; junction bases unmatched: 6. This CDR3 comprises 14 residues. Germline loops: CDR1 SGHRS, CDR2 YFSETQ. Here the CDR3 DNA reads TGCGCCAGCAGCCCGAAGAGCGGGAGGGAGACCCAGTACTTC. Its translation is CASSPKSGRETQYF.